This TCR beta chain stems from a study of T cell clonality in common variable immunodeficiency. V was cut by 4 bases and J by 4 bases, with 10 bases left in between. The CDR3 extends over 13 amino acids. CDR1 and CDR2 (germline): LNHDA, SQIVND (reference sequence). This clone was counted between two and nine times. A much more abundant neighbour one base away suggests this may be a read error. From the germline J gene comes the end of the CDR3, since the read stops 3 residues before it. The method was immunoSEQ multiplex PCR; TCRdb's version includes in-frame clones alone and lacks a portion of them. The sample shows around 40,000 clones, no singletons; the ten largest hold around 2.1%.

Sequencing was done on a sample of peripheral blood mononuclear cells. The J gene is TRBJ1-1, the V gene TRBV19; the D gene is possibly TRBD1 (6 bases). The TCR sequence derives from a person between 18 and 75 years old in good health. The CDR3 loop is CASSTNRATEAFF. The CDR3 DNA, read in part, is TGTGCCAGTAGTACGAACAGGGCCACTGAA.